This T cell receptor (beta chain) originates from a study of regulatory T cells in long-lasting Graves disease. Time point here: newly diagnosed GD, antithyroid drugs for less than 3 months. RNA extracted from PBMCs served as the sequencing template. Trimming pared 5 bases from V and 1 base from J, leaving 18 bases between. CDR3 length: 17 residues. Library construction for TCR beta used iRepertoire HTBI primers and Arm-PCR of CDR3 regions. MiXCR, run by TCRdb on the multiplex PCR reads, gives a single entry per CDR3 protein. This sample carries hundreds of thousands of distinct CDR3 sequences, roughly 15% of them seen once, and the ten largest clones take about 18%. Another study also made use of these data, one on T cells in Graves' hyperthyroidism and ophthalmopathy.

The specimen was peripheral blood mononuclear cells (PBMCs), collected at new diagnosis, from a patient treated with antithyroid drugs. The sequence derives from a woman in her 30s with Graves disease. The V gene is TRBV12-3 or TRBV12-4, the J gene TRBJ2-1; weak D call: TRBD2 (6 bases). The CDR3 DNA is TGTGCCAGCAGTCCAAACCCGGGACTGGCTTCCTACAATGAGCAGTTCTTC. Translation gives CASSPNPGLASYNEQFF.